This T cell receptor (beta chain) stems from a study of CD8 T cells in ankylosing spondylitis (TCRdb year 2017). Looking at the study overall: To find TCR variants linked to disease, the study profiled T cell receptor beta repertoires in ankylosing spondylitis patients and healthy donors. The whole study cohort included over a hundred healthy donors and about two dozen ankylosing spondylitis patients. Peripheral blood was sampled, and synovial fluid was additionally collected from ankylosing spondylitis patients. Study-level results and caveats: Some of the motif variants had been reported before in the synovial fluid and blood of reactive arthritis patients, a finding that suggests common disease-initiation mechanisms. Blood from ankylosing spondylitis patients appeared to be characterized by a TCR beta motif composed of about eight highly homologous amino acid variants. The disease-linked clones were reported to be significantly enriched in matched synovial fluid samples from ankylosing spondylitis patients. The disease-linked clones had a CD8+ phenotype and were found at relatively low frequencies in peripheral blood.

A word on this clonotype: This clone's antigen is unknown. No quality values exist for individual bases; no much larger clone is one base distant.

V is pared back by 5 bases and J by 2 bases, with 9 bases lying between the germline termini. CDR1 is given as MDHEN and CDR2 as SYDVKM, both from the germline V gene. The CDR3 spans 13 residues, from the cysteine through the phenylalanine. This entry keeps only the CDR3 DNA: 39 bases, framed from base 1. The sequencer listed for this sample is Illumina MiSeq. TCR beta libraries were prepared by quantitative 5'-RACE with molecular barcodes. As for the original processing: To identify disease-linked TCR variants, a new computational method was used, one built on a probabilistic model of VDJ rearrangement. TCRdb ran its own pipeline on the public reads, namely fastp trimming at Q25 and MiXCR clone calling, and kept in-frame beta chains. Every distinct CDR3 protein forms one entry, paired with its most common genes and DNA. Here the V and J calls rest on TCRdb's processing, not on the authors' analysis. This sample comprises approximately 25,000 distinct CDR3 sequences, approximately 16% of them detected only once. The ten largest clonotypes hold around 27% of the sample.

The sequenced sample was blood. Here the chain combines TRBV28 and TRBJ2-5; D gene: possibly TRBD2, on 5 matching bases. The clonotype originates from a male donor with ankylosing spondylitis or in good health (not recorded which). Here the CDR3 is given as CASSPSGQETQYF. The nucleotide sequence reads as follows: TGTGCCAGCAGTCCCTCGGGGCAAGAGACCCAGTACTTC.